This T cell receptor (beta chain) is drawn from a study of shared clonotypes between healthy human individuals. Whole-study context: Each donor contributed plates that comprised three CD4 naive, three CD4 memory, two CD8 naive and one CD8 memory. Regarding the study as a whole: Few donors restricted represented genetic and exposure-history diversity.

The data were produced by immunoSEQ multiplex PCR, yet TCRdb's version contains in-frame clones alone and is incomplete. The sample lists roughly 1 million clones; 75% to 80% were seen once. V was trimmed by 0 bases and J by 5 bases, leaving 10 bases between them. Germline V lookup: CDR1 KGHSH, CDR2 LQKENI. This CDR3 has 15 residues. Of note for this clone: Its target is not known.

Splitting the CD4+ cells yielded a CD45RA+ naive subset and a CD45RA-negative memory subset. Sequenced sample: memory CD4+ T cells from PBMCs. Subset specified: CD45RA-negative fraction. The chain is built from TRBV18 and TRBJ1-4; perhaps TRBD1 as D (6 bases). This receptor was identified in a man aged 18 to 29 in good health. Some clones in this sample may be carry-over from other donors' samples. The CDR3 here is CASSPPGGRNEKLFF. The DNA of the CDR3 is TGTGCCAGCTCACCACCGGGGGGGCGGAATGAAAAACTGTTTTTT.